The 30 T cell receptor beta chains reported below all come from one sample, sequenced in a study of T cell repertoires in cytomegalovirus infection (dated by TCRdb to the late 2010s). Instrument on record: Illumina HiSeq 1500. TCRdb reran the public reads through fastp at Q25 and MiXCR, keeping productive beta chains. Identical CDR3 proteins give one entry, which carries the most common genes and DNA. The sample table lists about 85,000 distinct CDR3 sequences, around 49% of them with a count of one. The ten biggest clones cover roughly 93% of the sample. These TCRs' antigens remain unknown. The treatment or condition label, as the study defines it: in vitro stimulation with specific CMV peptide epitopes to enrich CMV-specific T cells. Sequencing was performed on CD8+ T cells from cultured PBMCs, taken from culture after CMV antigen stimulation. These receptors all come from a human donor in good health (CMV status not recorded). Some clones in this sample may be carry-over from other donors' samples.

J is TRBJ2-1 and V is TRBV9; D is ambiguous. Looked up from germline, CDR1 is SGDLS and CDR2 is YYNGEE. V lost 2 bases to trimming and J lost 5 bases, with 2 bases between them. There are 11 residues in the CDR3. The CDR3 DNA reads TGTGCCAGCAGCGTTGACAATGAGCAGTTCTTC. Residues: CASSVDNEQFF.

The V gene is TRBV5-6, the J gene TRBJ2-3, with D possibly matching TRBD1 (6 bases). The CDR3 is made up of 16 amino acids. In germline, CDR1 is SGHDT, CDR2 YYEEEE. Trimming cost V 5 bases and J 2 bases, with 18 bases left between them. Written as DNA, the CDR3 is TGTGCCAGCAGTTGGTCCGTACAGGGTATCACAGATACGCAGTATTTT. Its protein product is CASSWSVQGITDTQYF.

The gene calls are TRBV20-1 and TRBJ2-3; 7 nucleotides agree with TRBD2. Germline V gene lookup returns CDR1 DFQATT and CDR2 SNEGSKA (reference sequence). There are 16 residues in the CDR3. Losses at the gene ends were 0 bases for V and 3 bases for J; bases not matched to a gene: 9. The CDR3 here is CSARDIPAGRTDTQYF. In DNA, the CDR3 is TGCAGTGCTAGAGATATTCCAGCGGGAAGGACAGATACGCAGTATTTT.

The chain uses TRBV4-2 and TRBJ2-3; 12 bases map to TRBD2. CDR1 and CDR2 from the germline V gene are LGHNA and YNFKEQ. Losses at the gene ends were 4 bases for V and 0 bases for J; bases not matched to a gene: 11. The CDR3 extends over 19 amino acids. CDR3 region: CASSRTYGLAGTSTDTQYF. CDR3 DNA: TGTGCCAGCAGCCGCACCTACGGACTAGCGGGGACAAGCACAGATACGCAGTATTTT.

This clonotype was counted a few times. This chain connects TRBV2 to TRBJ2-2; TRBD1 aligns across 7 bases. Trimming took 6 bases from V and 8 from J; bases not matched to a gene: 12. Per the germline V gene, CDR1 is SNHLY and CDR2 is FYNNEI. This CDR3 has 15 amino acids. CDR3 in DNA: TGTGCCAGCAGAGGCCAGGGGGAATTGTCGGGGGAGCTGTTTTTT. It yields the protein CASRGQGELSGELFF.

The table lists this clonotype with a few counts. The J gene is TRBJ2-3, the V gene TRBV12-3 or TRBV12-4, with TRBD2 matching 8 bases. The CDR3 runs 15 residues. The V and J ends lost 6 bases and 6 bases, in that order; junction bases with no gene match: 11. The CDR3 region is CASRPPSGSSDTQYF. Here the CDR3 DNA reads TGTGCCAGCAGGCCTCCTAGCGGGTCATCGGATACGCAGTATTTT.

This chain connects TRBV20-1 to TRBJ2-1, with 9 bases that match TRBD1. The CDR3 covers 15 residues. Germline CDR1 is DFQATT and CDR2 is SNEGSKA (reference sequence). Trimming removed 1 base from V and 8 bases from J; junction bases left unmatched: 9. The CDR3 here is CSARVRDRELYEQFF. CDR3 nucleotide sequence: TGCAGTGCTAGAGTCCGGGACAGGGAGCTCTATGAGCAGTTCTTC.

The chain is built from TRBV20-1 and TRBJ2-5, with a weak D call TRBD2 (6 bases). The germline V and J ends were trimmed by 0 bases and 6 bases, with 11 bases remaining between them. Germline V gene data show CDR1 as DFQATT and CDR2 as SNEGSKA (reference sequence). CDR3 length: 13 residues. The DNA of the CDR3 is TGCAGTGCTAGAGATCGGGGGAAGCAGACCCAGTACTTC. It yields the protein CSARDRGKQTQYF.

The V call is TRBV7-9, the J call TRBJ2-3; possible D gene TRBD1, 6 bases. Trimming cost V 5 bases and J 4 bases, with 16 bases left between them. This CDR3 region has 15 residues. Germline lookup yields CDR1 SEHNR and CDR2 FQNEAQ (reference sequence). CDR3 residues: CASSPPGRGADTQYF. DNA for the CDR3: TGTGCCAGCAGCCCCCCCGGCAGGGGTGCAGATACGCAGTATTTT.

The chain carries TRBV25-1 and TRBJ2-1, with D perhaps given as TRBD1 or TRBD2 (5 bases each). CDR3 length: 16 residues. Trimming removed 0 bases at V and 7 bases at J, with 16 bases between. Germline CDR1 is MGHDK and CDR2 is SYGVNS. The CDR3 loop is CASSEYRDDLFNEQFF. In nucleotides, the CDR3 is TGTGCCAGCAGTGAATACAGGGACGACCTTTTTAATGAGCAGTTCTTC.

This clonotype was seen more than once but under ten times. This chain joins TRBV6-4 and TRBJ2-1; 11 nucleotides agree with TRBD2. The CDR3 consists of 16 residues. J was trimmed by 5 bases and V by 3 bases; bases with no gene match: 6. Germline V gene data show CDR1 as MRHNA and CDR2 as SNTAGT. As DNA, the CDR3 is TGTGCCAGCAGTGAGGCCGGGACTAGCGGCCACAATGAGCAGTTCTTC. This translates into CASSEAGTSGHNEQFF.

This clonotype appeared many times. This chain links TRBV19 with TRBJ1-5, with D unresolved. Trimming took off 3 bases at V and 7 bases at J, with 10 bases between the two ends. The CDR3 covers 13 residues. Per the germline V gene, CDR1 is LNHDA and CDR2 is SQIVND (reference sequence). In nucleotides, the CDR3 is TGTGCCAGTAGTATGGTGTTGAGCCAGCCCCAGCATTTT. It yields the protein CASSMVLSQPQHF.

This clonotype was picked up one time. The chain joins TRBV15 to TRBJ2-3; 14 bases are shared with TRBD2. The trim removed 5 bases at V and 0 bases at J, leaving 4 bases unmatched. The V gene's germline CDR1 is LNHNV and CDR2 YYDKDF (reference sequence). The CDR3 is 17 residues long. The CDR3 loop reads CATSVRLAGGSTDTQYF. Written as DNA, the CDR3 is TGTGCCACCAGCGTTAGACTAGCGGGGGGGAGCACAGATACGCAGTATTTT.

This clonotype has only a few counts. This rearrangement joins TRBV7-8 to TRBJ2-5; 9 nucleotides line up with TRBD2. The CDR3 covers 16 residues. CDR1 SGHVS and CDR2 FQNEAQ come from the germline V gene. V shed 7 bases, J shed 5 bases, and the junction held 14 bases outside the gene matches. CDR3: CASIRLAEMQRETQYF. The CDR3 DNA reads as TGTGCCAGCATCAGACTAGCGGAAATGCAGAGGGAGACCCAGTACTTC. Full variable domain (remainder filled in from reference TRBV7-8 and TRBJ2-5): GAGVSQSPRYKVAKRGQDVALRCDPISGHVSLFWYQQALGQGPEFLTYFQNEAQLDKSGLPSDRFFAERPEGSVSTLKIQRTQQEDSAVYLCASIRLAEMQRETQYFGPGTRLLVL.

The chain carries TRBV7-6 and TRBJ2-5; no clear D. V was cut by 6 bases and J by 5 bases, with 10 bases left in between. The germline V gene encodes CDR1 SGHVS and CDR2 FNYEAQ. This CDR3 comprises 12 residues. CDR3 residues: CASRGLSETQYF. The CDR3 DNA follows: TGTGCCAGCAGAGGCCTTAGCGAGACCCAGTACTTC.

The chain links TRBV6-1 to TRBJ2-1, with D perhaps TRBD2 (6 bases). The V gene lost 2 bases and the J gene lost 1 base, with 15 bases spanning the gap. The CDR3 loop spans 17 amino acids. Germline V gives CDR1 MNHNS, CDR2 SASEGT. Written as DNA, the CDR3 is TGTGCCAGCAGTGAATCACGCGGGGAGATTTCCTACAATGAGCAGTTCTTC. Amino acid sequence: CASSESRGEISYNEQFF.

J is TRBJ1-4 and V is TRBV7-6; D may be TRBD1 (6 bases). Germline V gives CDR1 SGHVS, CDR2 FNYEAQ. Trimming left V 2 bases short and J 7 bases short, with 11 bases between. This CDR3 is 14 amino acids long. CDR3 sequence reads: CASSLPGGSEKLFF. CDR3 sequence (DNA): TGTGCCAGCAGCTTACCCGGGGGCAGTGAAAAACTGTTTTTT.

This chain joins TRBV7-9 and TRBJ2-5; D is tentatively TRBD1 or TRBD2 (5 bases each). V was clipped by 5 bases and J by 7 bases, with 17 bases between them. The germline gives CDR1 SEHNR, CDR2 FQNEAQ (reference sequence). This CDR3 region has 14 residues. The CDR3, as DNA: TGTGCCAGCAGCATCCGGGACGGAGAAGGGACCCAGTACTTC. It codes for CASSIRDGEGTQYF.

V and J are TRBV5-1 and TRBJ2-7; the D is unclear. Germline V lookup: CDR1 SGHRS, CDR2 YFSETQ. V shed 0 bases and J shed 9 bases, with 22 bases lying between them. CDR3 length: 16 residues. The CDR3 nucleotides read TGCGCCAGCAGCTTGGAGGCCCCGGGTCGTACCACTGGGCAGTACTTC. Protein: CASSLEAPGRTTGQYF. Together with reference TRBV5-1 and TRBJ2-7, the CDR3 gives the full variable domain: KAGVTQTPRYLIKTRGQQVTLSCSPISGHRSVSWYQQTPGQGLQFLFEYFSETQRNKGNFPGRFSGRQFSNSRSEMNVSTLELGDSALYLCASSLEAPGRTTGQYFGPGTRLTVT.

The chain combines TRBV7-3 with TRBJ2-7; D may match TRBD1 or TRBD2 (5 bases each). The CDR3 has 15 residues. Trimming took off 5 bases at V and 2 bases at J, with 16 bases between the two ends. Germline V gene lookup returns CDR1 SGHTA and CDR2 FQGTGA. The CDR3 loop reads CASSPAPGTAYEQYF. The DNA of the CDR3 is TGTGCCAGCAGCCCAGCACCCGGGACGGCCTACGAGCAGTACTTC.

This clonotype was recorded only once. V gene TRBV27 combines with J gene TRBJ1-1, with no clear D. The CDR3 is made up of 12 amino acids. Per germline, CDR1 MNHEY and CDR2 SMNVEV (reference sequence). V was cut by 6 bases and J by 6 bases, with 11 bases left in between. CDR3 region: CASRPGISEAFF. In nucleotides, the CDR3 is TGTGCCAGCAGACCGGGCATTTCTGAAGCTTTCTTT.

This clonotype was observed a few times. CDR3 residues: CASKISAGDWVETQYF. CDR3 coding DNA: TGTGCCAGCAAAATTTCGGCGGGAGATTGGGTAGAGACCCAGTACTTC. The gene calls are TRBV27 and TRBJ2-5; 7 bases line up with TRBD2. The CDR3 has 16 residues. The V segment lost 7 bases and the J segment 4 bases; nucleotides outside the gene matches: 15. The germline CDR1 and CDR2 sequences are MNHEY and SMNVEV (reference sequence).

This chain links TRBV7-9 with TRBJ2-1, with a possible D match to TRBD2 (6 bases). Trimming took off 7 bases at V and 3 bases at J, with 16 bases between the two ends. This CDR3 is built from 15 residues. CDR1 is SEHNR and CDR2 is FQNEAQ in the germline V gene (reference sequence). The CDR3 DNA is TGTGCCAGCATAATGGGCGGGAATTACTACAATGAGCAGTTCTTC. Its translation: CASIMGGNYYNEQFF.

This chain uses TRBV6-2 or TRBV6-3 with TRBJ2-7; 7 bases are a match to TRBD1. The CDR3 sequence is 17 residues long. J gave up 0 bases and V 4 bases, and 12 bases lay outside the gene matches. Per germline, CDR1 MNHEY and CDR2 SVGEGT. The CDR3 nucleotides are TGTGCCAGCAGTTTGATACCCGGGACAGCGAGCTCCTACGAGCAGTACTTC. Protein sequence: CASSLIPGTASSYEQYF.

This clonotype was counted only a few times. This chain connects TRBV7-6 to TRBJ2-7, with a possible D match to TRBD2 (5 bases). The germline V gene encodes CDR1 SGHVS and CDR2 FNYEAQ. Trimming removed 4 bases from V and 3 bases from J, with 7 bases in between. This CDR3 is 12 amino acids long. The CDR3 loop reads CASSSGNYEQYF. CDR3 coding DNA: TGTGCCAGCAGCTCCGGGAACTACGAGCAGTACTTC.

The chain has TRBV24-1 and TRBJ2-1, with 8 positions matching TRBD1. The V gene's germline CDR1 is KGHDR and CDR2 SFDVKD. The length of the CDR3 is 16 residues. The J segment lost 3 bases and the V segment lost 3 bases, leaving 6 bases of the junction unmatched. CDR3 residues: CATSDPADRDYNEQFF. The CDR3 DNA follows: TGTGCCACCAGTGATCCCGCGGACAGGGACTACAATGAGCAGTTCTTC.

The chain links TRBV19 to TRBJ1-1; D ambiguous. The germline CDR1 and CDR2 sequences are LNHDA and SQIVND (reference sequence). CDR3 length: 13 amino acids. Trimming pared 6 bases from V and 0 bases from J, leaving 8 bases between. The CDR3 protein is CASSDLMNTEAFF. CDR3 in DNA: TGTGCCAGTAGCGACCTCATGAACACTGAAGCTTTCTTT.

CDR3 amino acids: CASSENVLMNTEAFF. CDR3 coding DNA: TGTGCCAGCAGTGAAAACGTCCTCATGAACACTGAAGCTTTCTTT. The chain has TRBV6-1 and TRBJ1-1; D unresolved. This CDR3 has 15 residues. CDR1 and CDR2 from the germline V gene are MNHNS and SASEGT. Trimming removed 2 bases from V and 0 bases from J, with 10 bases in between.

The chain couples TRBV19 to TRBJ2-3, with TRBD1 matching over 7 bases. Germline CDR1 reads LNHDA; CDR2 reads SQIVND (reference sequence). CDR3 length equals 15 residues. V lost 4 bases, J lost 3 bases, and 7 bases stayed unmatched. CDR3 sequence reads: CASSKDREGTDTQYF. DNA for the CDR3: TGTGCCAGTAGTAAAGACAGGGAAGGTACAGATACGCAGTATTTT.

The rearrangement joins TRBV5-1 to TRBJ2-7; D perhaps matches TRBD2 (6 bases). V lost 0 bases, J lost 3 bases, and 10 bases lay in between. CDR3 length: 14 residues. Germline values: CDR1 SGHRS, CDR2 YFSETQ. CDR3 DNA: TGCGCCAGCAGCTTGGGTGACGGGGGCTACGAGCAGTACTTC. It specifies CASSLGDGGYEQYF.